The 4 T cell receptor beta chains reported below all come from one sample, sequenced in a study of CD8 T cells in Susac syndrome. Reverse transcription of about 0.45 to 1 ug RNA was performed with random hexamers. TCRdb analysed the immunoSEQ multiplex PCR reads with MiXCR anew, one entry per CDR3 protein. The sample lists fewer than 350,000 distinct CDR3 sequences; about 92% were seen once. Sequencing was performed on CD4+ T cells from PBMCs. The origin of the receptors is a human donor with multiple sclerosis.

This clonotype was observed a few times. CDR3 protein: CASSQRPFYEQYF. In DNA form, the CDR3 reads TGTGCCAGCAGCCAACGCCCCTTCTACGAGCAGTACTTC. The chain is built from TRBV7-2 and TRBJ2-7; D not resolved. The CDR3 length is 13 residues. Trimming left V 5 bases short and J 3 bases short, with 11 bases between. CDR1 is SGHTA and CDR2 is FQGNSA in the germline V gene.

This chain links TRBV7-8 with TRBJ1-5; no reliable D call. CDR1 is SGHVS, CDR2 FQNEAQ, per germline. The CDR3 length is 11 residues. V was cut by 8 bases and J by 7 bases, with 9 bases left in between. The CDR3 DNA reads as TGTGCCAGCGGGTATGCGCAGCCCCAGCATTTT. This codes for CASGYAQPQHF.

V and J are TRBV7-9 and TRBJ2-7; TRBD2 might be the D (6 bases). The V gene lost 2 bases and the J gene lost 2 bases, with 10 bases spanning the gap. CDR3 length: 14 residues. The germline gives CDR1 SEHNR, CDR2 FQNEAQ (reference sequence). CDR3 in amino acids: CASSLTSLTYEQYF. The CDR3 DNA reads TGTGCCAGCAGCTTAACTAGCCTAACCTACGAGCAGTACTTC.

The gene calls are TRBV29-1 and TRBJ1-1; D uncertain. The germline CDR1 and CDR2 sequences are SQVTM and ANQGSEA. The CDR3 has 14 amino acids. Trimming took off 5 bases at V and 1 base at J, with 14 bases between the two ends. CDR3 sequence reads: CSVSKRPTNTEAFF. CDR3 coding DNA: TGCAGCGTTTCTAAGAGACCGACGAACACTGAAGCTTTCTTT.